This is a list of T cell receptor beta chains from one sample in a study of vaccination and CD4 T cells after COVID-19. Each CDR3 protein is one row after TCRdb ran MiXCR on the PCR reads. The table includes fewer than 5,000 distinct CDR3 sequences, 42% detected once. What these receptors recognize is not known. The sequencing input was CD4+ T cells from blood, cultured in vitro. These TCRs come from a human donor in good health. Each CDR3 is given with its conserved first and last residue. Each record gives: CDR3 DNA, CDR3 protein, J gene, V gene, clone size, D gene. A D gene is named only where the DNA matches it firmly. Some rows have no size entry. The others give once, few or many, or a class for an expanded clone.

CDR3 DNA: TGTGCCAGCAGGGTTATCGGTGAAGCTTTCTTT
CDR3 protein: CASRVIGEAFF
J gene: TRBJ1-1
V gene: TRBV2
clone size: .
D gene: .

CDR3 DNA: TGTGCCAGCAGTGAATTAGTGGACACTGAAGCTTTCTTT
CDR3 protein: CASSELVDTEAFF
J gene: TRBJ1-1
V gene: TRBV6-1
clone size: .
D gene: .

CDR3 DNA: TGTGCCAGTAGGGGGAGGGGGAATGGCTATCAGCCCCAGCATTTT
CDR3 protein: CASRGRGNGYQPQHF
J gene: TRBJ1-5
V gene: TRBV19
clone size: .
D gene: .

CDR3 DNA: TGTGCCAGCAGTTACTCTTCCCGAGCCCGCCACGAGCAGTACTTC
CDR3 protein: CASSYSSRARHEQYF
J gene: TRBJ2-7
V gene: TRBV6-5
clone size: .
D gene: .

CDR3 DNA: TGCAGTGCTAGAGATCCGCGAGCGGCGAACGAAAAACTGTTTTTT
CDR3 protein: CSARDPRAANEKLFF
J gene: TRBJ1-4
V gene: TRBV20-1
clone size: .
D gene: .

CDR3 DNA: TGTGCCGGCAGTTTATCAGGGCGGAACAATCAGCCCCAGCATTTT
CDR3 protein: CAGSLSGRNNQPQHF
J gene: TRBJ1-5
V gene: TRBV12-3/TRBV12-4
clone size: .
D gene: .

CDR3 DNA: TGTGCCATCAGTCGGGACAGAGATAATTCACCCCTCCACTTT
CDR3 protein: CAISRDRDNSPLHF
J gene: TRBJ1-6
V gene: TRBV10-3
clone size: few
D gene: TRBD1

CDR3 DNA: TGTGCCAGCAGTGAATCTGGTCGGGGGATTGACGGCTACACCTTC
CDR3 protein: CASSESGRGIDGYTF
J gene: TRBJ1-2
V gene: TRBV25-1
clone size: few
D gene: .

CDR3 DNA: TGTGTCAGCAGTGAATTCCCGGGGGGTGAGCAGTTCTTC
CDR3 protein: CVSSEFPGGEQFF
J gene: TRBJ2-1
V gene: TRBV25-1
clone size: once
D gene: TRBD2

CDR3 DNA: TGTGCCAGCAGCTTGGACAGAACTACAGATACGCAGTATTTT
CDR3 protein: CASSLDRTTDTQYF
J gene: TRBJ2-3
V gene: TRBV11-2
clone size: .
D gene: .

CDR3 DNA: TGTGCCAGCAGCCCAGGGAGAGAGACCCAGTACTTC
CDR3 protein: CASSPGRETQYF
J gene: TRBJ2-5
V gene: TRBV7-6
clone size: few
D gene: .

CDR3 DNA: TGTGCCACCAGTGATCCCGAACTGATACGGGACAAAGGAGGCAATCAGCCCCAGCATTTT
CDR3 protein: CATSDPELIRDKGGNQPQHF
J gene: TRBJ1-5
V gene: TRBV24-1
clone size: few
D gene: .

CDR3 DNA: TGTGCCAGCAGCTTGGAGGTGGCGGGGGGGCGGGCGAATGAGCAGTTCTTC
CDR3 protein: CASSLEVAGGRANEQFF
J gene: TRBJ2-1
V gene: TRBV7-8
clone size: few
D gene: TRBD2

CDR3 DNA: TGTGCCAGCAGCTTAGTAGACACCGGGGAGCTGTTTTTT
CDR3 protein: CASSLVDTGELFF
J gene: TRBJ2-2
V gene: TRBV7-8
clone size: large
D gene: .

CDR3 DNA: TGTGCCAGCAGCCCGGGGACAGTTCAGTTTCAAGAGACCCAGTACTTC
CDR3 protein: CASSPGTVQFQETQYF
J gene: TRBJ2-5
V gene: TRBV7-3
clone size: .
D gene: TRBD1

CDR3 DNA: TGTGCCAGCAGTGAAGAGGGTCTGGTGGTAAATGAGCAGTTCTTC
CDR3 protein: CASSEEGLVVNEQFF
J gene: TRBJ2-1
V gene: TRBV11-1
clone size: .
D gene: .

CDR3 DNA: TGTGCCAGCAGTGAACTAGATGCAAACTCGGGGAACACTGAAGCTTTCTTT
CDR3 protein: CASSELDANSGNTEAFF
J gene: TRBJ1-1
V gene: TRBV25-1
clone size: .
D gene: .

CDR3 DNA: TGTGCCATCAGTGAACCCGGTTTGGGAGAGACCCAGTACTTC
CDR3 protein: CAISEPGLGETQYF
J gene: TRBJ2-5
V gene: TRBV10-3
clone size: .
D gene: .

CDR3 DNA: TGCAGTGCTAGGGCTGGGGGTATCATGAACACTGAAGCTTTCTTT
CDR3 protein: CSARAGGIMNTEAFF
J gene: TRBJ1-1
V gene: TRBV20-1
clone size: .
D gene: .

CDR3 DNA: TGTGCCAGCAGAGACGGTCCCTCTGGGGCCAACGTCCTGACTTTC
CDR3 protein: CASRDGPSGANVLTF
J gene: TRBJ2-6
V gene: TRBV6-2/TRBV6-3
clone size: .
D gene: .

CDR3 DNA: TGCAGCGTTGTTGGCCCAGGGGTGGGGTATGGCTACACCTTC
CDR3 protein: CSVVGPGVGYGYTF
J gene: TRBJ1-2
V gene: TRBV29-1
clone size: .
D gene: .

CDR3 DNA: TGTGCCACCAGCAGATTCAGAGCGTACACAGGTTTGATAGGGGAGACCCAGTACTTC
CDR3 protein: CATSRFRAYTGLIGETQYF
J gene: TRBJ2-5
V gene: TRBV15
clone size: once
D gene: .

CDR3 DNA: TGCAGCGCTTCCCATCCGGGACAGGGCCTCCTCTCTGGAAACACCATATATTTT
CDR3 protein: CSASHPGQGLLSGNTIYF
J gene: TRBJ1-3
V gene: TRBV20-1
clone size: .
D gene: TRBD1

CDR3 DNA: TGTGCCAGCAGTCCGAGGGCACTGAACACTGAAGCTTTCTTT
CDR3 protein: CASSPRALNTEAFF
J gene: TRBJ1-1
V gene: TRBV27
clone size: .
D gene: .

CDR3 DNA: TGTGCCTGGAGCACAGGGTACGAGCAGTACTTC
CDR3 protein: CAWSTGYEQYF
J gene: TRBJ2-7
V gene: TRBV30
clone size: .
D gene: .

CDR3 DNA: TGTGCCAGCAGTGATCCAGGGAACGAGCAGTACTTC
CDR3 protein: CASSDPGNEQYF
J gene: TRBJ2-7
V gene: TRBV6-1
clone size: .
D gene: .

CDR3 DNA: TGTGCCAGCGCGACAGGGGCCACCGGGGAGCTGTTTTTT
CDR3 protein: CASATGATGELFF
J gene: TRBJ2-2
V gene: TRBV19
clone size: .
D gene: TRBD1

CDR3 DNA: TGTGCCTGGAGTGTGGGGACAGGGGTTGAGACCCAGTACTTC
CDR3 protein: CAWSVGTGVETQYF
J gene: TRBJ2-5
V gene: TRBV30
clone size: .
D gene: TRBD1

CDR3 DNA: TGCGCCAGCAGCTTGGTCGGAGCGGGGGGAACCTACAATGAGCAGTTCTTC
CDR3 protein: CASSLVGAGGTYNEQFF
J gene: TRBJ2-1
V gene: TRBV5-1
clone size: .
D gene: TRBD2

CDR3 DNA: TGCAGTGCTCCGCTGCGCGGGGGATCTAGCACAGATACGCAGTATTTT
CDR3 protein: CSAPLRGGSSTDTQYF
J gene: TRBJ2-3
V gene: TRBV20-1
clone size: few
D gene: TRBD2

CDR3 DNA: TGTGCCAGCAGCAGGGAAACAGGGGGGACCTATGGCTACACCTTC
CDR3 protein: CASSRETGGTYGYTF
J gene: TRBJ1-2
V gene: TRBV9
clone size: .
D gene: TRBD1

CDR3 DNA: TGTGCCAGCAGTGAAGGGGAAGGGGATAATTCACCCCTCCACTTT
CDR3 protein: CASSEGEGDNSPLHF
J gene: TRBJ1-6
V gene: TRBV6-1
clone size: .
D gene: .

CDR3 DNA: TGTGCCAGCAGCCGGACAGGTAAAGACTACGAGCAGTACTTC
CDR3 protein: CASSRTGKDYEQYF
J gene: TRBJ2-7
V gene: TRBV7-3
clone size: few
D gene: TRBD1